This TCR beta chain was identified during a study of T cells expressing NK-cell markers (dated by TCRdb to about 2020). Concerning the study at large: TCR beta-chain repertoires were profiled in sorted CD3+CD56+NKG2C+, CD3+CD56+NKG2C- and CD3+CD56-NKG2C+ T-cell subsets from seven or eight donors. The libraries were sequenced on Illumina HiSeq 2000/2500, MiSeq or NextSeq, producing 2 x 150 bp reads. Seven of the eight sequenced donors were HCMV-seropositive and one was HCMV-seronegative. The eight sequenced donors were randomly selected healthy volunteers, three men and five women.

With respect to this clonotype: Its antigen is still unknown.

Study-level results and caveats: Whether the expanded NKG2C-expressing T cell clones were specific for HCMV antigens remained unclear. For several donors, the dominant CD3+CD56+NKG2C+ clonotypes were among the top 10 CD8+ clonotypes and accounted for about 1.0-7.5% of CD8+ T cells. Those dominant clonotypes were again the most abundant among CD3+CD56-NKG2C+ cells in a handful of donors, at roughly 25-60.1%.

HCMV serostatus was determined by detecting HCMV-specific IgG in serum with a commercial ELISA kit. Peripheral blood mononuclear cells were isolated from blood by Ficoll density gradient centrifugation. Sequencing used an Illumina HiSeq 2000. TCR beta cDNA libraries were prepared using 5'RACE template switching, which introduced a universal primer site and unique molecular identifiers. cDNA synthesis was primed from the TCR beta constant segment and was followed by two successive PCR amplification steps. In the source study's methods: MIGEC handled demultiplexing of the reads and grouping by UMI, while MiTCR was used to assemble and quantify clonotypes. To exclude erroneous sequences, only TCR cDNA sequences supported by at least two reads were retained. The tcR package was used for downstream repertoire analysis, and clonotypes were matched between fractions using CDR3 nucleotide sequence together with V segment. VDJmatch was used to annotate antigen specificity against VDJdb, with one amino acid substitution allowed in CDR3. Through TCRdb reprocessing, the reads give one entry per CDR3 protein sequence; DNA is omitted. The V and J calls come from TCRdb's annotation, not from the publication. The sample's own table lists about 550,000 distinct CDR3 sequences. Of the sample, roughly 3.5% falls within the top ten clones.

The CDR3 has 15 amino acids, counting the end cysteine and phenylalanine. Nucleotide data are not available. Taken from the germline V gene, the CDR1 and CDR2 loops are SQVTM and ANQGSEA. The receptor was isolated from a man between 18 and 29 years old in good health. Donor details come from another sample of the same person, matched by shared clones. The sequence links TRBV29-1 to TRBJ2-1. The specimen sequenced was blood T cells: a sorted CD56 or NKG2C T cell subset, CD4+ or CD8+ T cells, or bulk PBMC T cells (not recorded which). The CDR3 region: CSVEGSNYRYNEQFF.